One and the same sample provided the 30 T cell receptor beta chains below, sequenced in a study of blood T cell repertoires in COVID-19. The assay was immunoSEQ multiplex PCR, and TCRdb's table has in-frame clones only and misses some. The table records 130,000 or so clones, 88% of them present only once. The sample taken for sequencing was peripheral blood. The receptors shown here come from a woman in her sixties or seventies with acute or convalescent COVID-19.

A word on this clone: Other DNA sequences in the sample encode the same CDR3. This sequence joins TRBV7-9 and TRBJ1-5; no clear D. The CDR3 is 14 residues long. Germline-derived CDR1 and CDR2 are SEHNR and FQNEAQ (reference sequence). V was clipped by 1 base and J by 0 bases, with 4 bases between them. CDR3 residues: CASSLDSSNQPQHF. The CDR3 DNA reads TGTGCCAGCAGCTTAGACAGTAGCAATCAGCCCCAGCATTTT.

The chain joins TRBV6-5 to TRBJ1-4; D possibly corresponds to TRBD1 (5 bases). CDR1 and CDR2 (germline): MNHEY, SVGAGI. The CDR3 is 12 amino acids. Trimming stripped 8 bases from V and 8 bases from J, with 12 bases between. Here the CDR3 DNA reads TGTGCCAGCGGTCAGGGATGGGAAAAACTGTTTTTT. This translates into CASGQGWEKLFF.

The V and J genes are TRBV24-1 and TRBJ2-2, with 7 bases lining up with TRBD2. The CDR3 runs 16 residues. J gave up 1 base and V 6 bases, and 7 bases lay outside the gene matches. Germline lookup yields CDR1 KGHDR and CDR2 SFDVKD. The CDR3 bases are TGTGCCACCAGTTCCGCGGGGGACCTGAACACCGGGGAGCTGTTTTTT. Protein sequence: CATSSAGDLNTGELFF.

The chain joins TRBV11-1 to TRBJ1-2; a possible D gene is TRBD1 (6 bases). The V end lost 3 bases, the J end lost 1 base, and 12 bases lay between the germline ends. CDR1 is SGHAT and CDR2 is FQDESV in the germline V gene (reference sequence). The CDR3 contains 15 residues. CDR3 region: CASSFLDRNNYGYTF. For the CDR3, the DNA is TGTGCCAGCAGCTTTTTGGACAGAAATAACTATGGCTACACCTTC.

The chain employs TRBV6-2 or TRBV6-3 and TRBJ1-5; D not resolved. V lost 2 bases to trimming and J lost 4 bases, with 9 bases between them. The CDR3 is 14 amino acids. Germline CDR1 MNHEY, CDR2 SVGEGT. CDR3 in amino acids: CASSYAHLNQPQHF. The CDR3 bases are TGTGCCAGCAGTTACGCCCACTTGAATCAGCCCCAGCATTTT.

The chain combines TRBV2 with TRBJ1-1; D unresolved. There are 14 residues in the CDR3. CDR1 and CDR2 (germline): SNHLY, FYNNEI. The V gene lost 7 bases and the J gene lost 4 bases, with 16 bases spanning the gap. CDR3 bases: TGTGCCAGCACCCTAGCCCAGTCGAGCACTGAAGCTTTCTTT. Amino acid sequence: CASTLAQSSTEAFF.

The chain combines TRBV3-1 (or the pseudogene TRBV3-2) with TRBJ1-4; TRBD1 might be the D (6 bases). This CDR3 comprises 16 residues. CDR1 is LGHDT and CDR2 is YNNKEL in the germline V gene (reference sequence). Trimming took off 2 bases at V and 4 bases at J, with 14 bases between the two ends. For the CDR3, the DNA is TGTGCCAGCAGCCAATATTCGAGGGGGTATAATGAAAAACTGTTTTTT. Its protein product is CASSQYSRGYNEKLFF.

Here the CDR3 DNA reads TGTGCCAGCAGCCACCACGTTGGACAGTCTAGCAATCAGCCCCAGCATTTT. This translates into CASSHHVGQSSNQPQHF. This sequence joins TRBV4-2 and TRBJ1-5, with D possibly TRBD1 on 6 matching bases. The CDR3 is made up of 17 amino acids. The germline V gene encodes CDR1 LGHNA and CDR2 YNFKEQ. V was trimmed by 3 bases and J by 0 bases, leaving 15 bases between them.

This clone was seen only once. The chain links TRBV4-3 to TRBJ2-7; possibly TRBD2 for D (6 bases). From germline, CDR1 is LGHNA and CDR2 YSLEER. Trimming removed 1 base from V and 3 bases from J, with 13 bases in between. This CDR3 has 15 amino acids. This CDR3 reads CASSQVGGPGYEQYF. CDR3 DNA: TGCGCCAGCAGCCAAGTCGGGGGACCCGGCTACGAGCAGTACTTC.

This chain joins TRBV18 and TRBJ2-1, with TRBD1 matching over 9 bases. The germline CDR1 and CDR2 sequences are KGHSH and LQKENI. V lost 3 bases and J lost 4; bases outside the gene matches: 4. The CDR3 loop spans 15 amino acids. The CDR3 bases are TGTGCCAGCTCACCCCCGGGACAGGGATACAATGAGCAGTTCTTC. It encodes CASSPPGQGYNEQFF.

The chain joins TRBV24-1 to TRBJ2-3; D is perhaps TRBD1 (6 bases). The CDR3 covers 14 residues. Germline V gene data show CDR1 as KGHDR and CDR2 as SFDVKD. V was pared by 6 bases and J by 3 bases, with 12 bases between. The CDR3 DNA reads TGTGCCACCAGTCGCGGCAGGGGAACAGATACGCAGTATTTT. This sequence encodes CATSRGRGTDTQYF.

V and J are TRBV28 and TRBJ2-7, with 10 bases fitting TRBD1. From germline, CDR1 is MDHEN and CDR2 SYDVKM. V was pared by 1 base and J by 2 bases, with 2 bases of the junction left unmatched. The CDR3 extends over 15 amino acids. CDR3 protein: CASSLLGTGAYEQYF. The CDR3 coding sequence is TGTGCCAGCAGTTTATTAGGGACAGGGGCCTACGAGCAGTACTTC.

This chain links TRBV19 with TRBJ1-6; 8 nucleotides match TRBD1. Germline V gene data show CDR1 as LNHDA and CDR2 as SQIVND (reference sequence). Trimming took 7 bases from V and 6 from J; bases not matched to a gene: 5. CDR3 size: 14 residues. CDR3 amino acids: CASTRTGFNSPLHF. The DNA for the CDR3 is TGTGCCAGTACCAGGACAGGGTTTAATTCACCCCTCCACTTT.

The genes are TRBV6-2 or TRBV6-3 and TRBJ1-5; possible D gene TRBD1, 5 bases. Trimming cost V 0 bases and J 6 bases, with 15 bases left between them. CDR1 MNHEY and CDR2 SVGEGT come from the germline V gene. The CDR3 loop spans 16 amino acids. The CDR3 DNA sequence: TGTGCCAGCAGTTACTCGTACGGCCAGGGCGGTCAGCCCCAGCATTTT. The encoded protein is CASSYSYGQGGQPQHF.

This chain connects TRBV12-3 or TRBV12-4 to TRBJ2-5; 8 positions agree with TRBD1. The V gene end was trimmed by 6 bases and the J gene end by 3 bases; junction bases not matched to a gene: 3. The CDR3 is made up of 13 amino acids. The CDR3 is CASSKTGEETQYF. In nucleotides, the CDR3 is TGTGCCAGCAGCAAGACAGGGGAAGAGACCCAGTACTTC.

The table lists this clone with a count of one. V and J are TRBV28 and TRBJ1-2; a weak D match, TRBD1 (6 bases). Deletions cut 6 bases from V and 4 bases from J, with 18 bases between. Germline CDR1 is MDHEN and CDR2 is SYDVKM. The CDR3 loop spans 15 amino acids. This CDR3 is CASSLTSTGSYGYTF. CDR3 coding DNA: TGTGCCAGCAGCCTGACCTCTACAGGGAGCTATGGCTACACCTTC.

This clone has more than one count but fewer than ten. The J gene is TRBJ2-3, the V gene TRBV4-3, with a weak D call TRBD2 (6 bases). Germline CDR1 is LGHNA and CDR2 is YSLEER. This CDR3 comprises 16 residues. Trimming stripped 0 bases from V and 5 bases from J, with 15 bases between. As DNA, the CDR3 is TGCGCCAGCAGCCAAGAGGGCGGAGGGGTGGGAGATACGCAGTATTTT. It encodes CASSQEGGGVGDTQYF.

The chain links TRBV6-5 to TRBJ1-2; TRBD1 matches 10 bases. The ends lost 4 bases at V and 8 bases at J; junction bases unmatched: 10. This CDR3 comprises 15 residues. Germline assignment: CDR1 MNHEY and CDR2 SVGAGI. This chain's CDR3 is CASSSPGQGNSGYTF. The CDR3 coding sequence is TGTGCCAGCAGTTCCCCGGGACAGGGGAATTCGGGCTACACCTTC.

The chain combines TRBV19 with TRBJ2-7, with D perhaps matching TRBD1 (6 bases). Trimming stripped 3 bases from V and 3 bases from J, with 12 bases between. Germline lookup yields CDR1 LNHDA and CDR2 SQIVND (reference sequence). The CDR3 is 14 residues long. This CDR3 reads CASSMNRDLYEQYF. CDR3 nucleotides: TGTGCCAGTAGTATGAACAGGGACCTCTACGAGCAGTACTTC.

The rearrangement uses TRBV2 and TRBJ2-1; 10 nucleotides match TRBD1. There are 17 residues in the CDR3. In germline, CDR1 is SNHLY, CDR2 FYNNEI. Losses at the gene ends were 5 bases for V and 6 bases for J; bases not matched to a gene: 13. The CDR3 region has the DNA TGTGCCAGCAGTCCAGGGACAGGGGACCCTATCGTCAATGAGCAGTTCTTC. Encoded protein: CASSPGTGDPIVNEQFF.

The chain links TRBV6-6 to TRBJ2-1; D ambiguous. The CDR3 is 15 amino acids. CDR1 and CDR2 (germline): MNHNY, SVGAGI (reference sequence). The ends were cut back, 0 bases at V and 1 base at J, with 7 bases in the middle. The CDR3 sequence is CASSYSADSYNEQFF. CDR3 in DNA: TGTGCCAGCAGTTACTCGGCTGATTCCTACAATGAGCAGTTCTTC.

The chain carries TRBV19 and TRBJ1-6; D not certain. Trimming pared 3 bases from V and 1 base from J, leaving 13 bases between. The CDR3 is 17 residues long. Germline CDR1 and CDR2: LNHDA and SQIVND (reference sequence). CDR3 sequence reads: CASSMWAVKSYNSPLHF. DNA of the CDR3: TGTGCCAGTAGTATGTGGGCAGTCAAGTCCTATAATTCACCCCTCCACTTT.

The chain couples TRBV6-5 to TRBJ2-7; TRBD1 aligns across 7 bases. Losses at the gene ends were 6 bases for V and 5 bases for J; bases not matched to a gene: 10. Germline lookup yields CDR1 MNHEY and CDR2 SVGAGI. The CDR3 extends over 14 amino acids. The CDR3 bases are TGTGCCAGCAGCTTTGACATACAGGGGAACGAGCAGTACTTC. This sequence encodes CASSFDIQGNEQYF.

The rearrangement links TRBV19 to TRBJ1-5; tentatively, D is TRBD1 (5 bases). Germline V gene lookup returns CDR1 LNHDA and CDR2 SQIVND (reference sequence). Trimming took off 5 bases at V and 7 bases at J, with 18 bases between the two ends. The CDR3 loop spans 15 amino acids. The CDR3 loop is CASSLMDIRYQPQHF. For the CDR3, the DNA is TGTGCCAGTAGTCTAATGGACATTCGGTACCAGCCCCAGCATTTT.

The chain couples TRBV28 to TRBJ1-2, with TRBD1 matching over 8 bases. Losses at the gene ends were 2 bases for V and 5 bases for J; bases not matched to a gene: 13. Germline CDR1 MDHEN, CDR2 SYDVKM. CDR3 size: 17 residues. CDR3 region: CASSLDTRQGLPYGYTF. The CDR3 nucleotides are TGTGCCAGCAGTTTAGACACCCGACAGGGGTTACCTTATGGCTACACCTTC.

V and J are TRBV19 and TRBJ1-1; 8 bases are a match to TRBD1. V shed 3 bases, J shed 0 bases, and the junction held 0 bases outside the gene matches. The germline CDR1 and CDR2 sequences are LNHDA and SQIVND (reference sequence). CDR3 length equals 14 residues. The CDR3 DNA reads TGTGCCAGTAGTATGGACAGGGTGAACACTGAAGCTTTCTTT. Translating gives CASSMDRVNTEAFF.

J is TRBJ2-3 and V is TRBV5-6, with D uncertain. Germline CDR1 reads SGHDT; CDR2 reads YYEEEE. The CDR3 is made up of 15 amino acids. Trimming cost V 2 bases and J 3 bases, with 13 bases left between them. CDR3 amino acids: CASSFSSGQTDTQYF. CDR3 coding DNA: TGTGCCAGCAGCTTCTCATCAGGTCAAACAGATACGCAGTATTTT.

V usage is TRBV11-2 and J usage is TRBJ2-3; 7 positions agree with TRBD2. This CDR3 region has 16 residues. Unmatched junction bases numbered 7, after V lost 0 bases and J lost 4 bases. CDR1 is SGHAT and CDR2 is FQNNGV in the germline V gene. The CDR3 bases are TGTGCCAGCAGCTTAGATCTGGGACTATCGGCAGATACGCAGTATTTT. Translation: CASSLDLGLSADTQYF.

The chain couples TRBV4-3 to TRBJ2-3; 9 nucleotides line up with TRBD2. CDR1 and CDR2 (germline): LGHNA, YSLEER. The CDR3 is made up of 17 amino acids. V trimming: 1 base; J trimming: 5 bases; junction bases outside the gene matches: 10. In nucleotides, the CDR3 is TGCGCCAGCAGCCAAGGAAACGGCGGGGGGGCCGTAGATACGCAGTATTTT. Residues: CASSQGNGGGAVDTQYF.

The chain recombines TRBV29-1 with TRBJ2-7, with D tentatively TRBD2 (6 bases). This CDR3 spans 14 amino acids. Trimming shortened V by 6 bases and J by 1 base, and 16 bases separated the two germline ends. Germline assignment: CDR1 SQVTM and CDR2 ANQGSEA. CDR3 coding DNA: TGCAGCGTCACCTTGGGGGGACCTTCCTACGAGCAGTACTTC. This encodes CSVTLGGPSYEQYF.